Reported below is one T cell receptor (beta chain). Its antigen is not known. A junction end diverges from the germline sequence, so it may reflect a read error. This CDR3 region has 12 residues. Per germline, CDR1 SSHAT and CDR2 FNYEAQ (reference sequence). The sequenced patients had an expansion of CD8+CD57+ cells seen by flow cytometry. The patients all had a severe acquired aplastic anemia diagnosis. The data were taken from a study of CD8+CD57+ T cells in acquired aplastic anemia. The wider study: Recorded DNA amounts for sorted CD4+ and CD8+ cells had an average of approximately 3 ug. Findings of the study overall: Controls did not differ significantly from patients in CD8+ Simpson's diversity. Patients and controls shared under 35 CD8+ CDR3 sequences, which appeared highly expressed in patients and within their immunodominant clones.

The study profiled TCR beta VDJ and CDR3 using genomic DNA as template. TCRdb ran MiXCR on the reads and lists one entry per CDR3 protein. This table has tens of thousands of distinct CDR3 sequences, 63% appearing once. The source material was sorted CD4+, CD8+, or CD8+CD57+ T cells (not recorded which) from PBMCs. The chain joins TRBV7-7 to TRBJ1-3; D call uncertain. The source is a human donor with aplastic anemia. This CDR3 is CASSPDGNTIYF. CDR3 coding DNA: TGTGCTAGCAGCCCTGACGGAAACACCATATATTTT.